The 14 T cell receptor beta chains below all came from one sample that was sequenced in a study of regulatory and conventional T cells in RAG deficiency (dated by TCRdb to the late 2010s). Before genomic DNA extraction, conventional CD4+ T cells were isolated from blood as CD25-low CD127-high cells. The library was made by the immunoSEQ multiplex PCR assay. TCRdb obtained this table from immuneACCESS and retained in-frame rearrangements with V and J assigned. These tables miss some clones; where compared with another copy, unresolved V genes account for less than half of the shortfall, and the remainder is unexplained. Across this sample there are 20,000 to 25,000 clones, with roughly 96% seen only once. The ten largest clones take up 1% to 1.5% of the sample. The same sample was also used in a study of regulatory T cells. Per that second paper: In the multiplex PCR, 52 forward TRBV primers and 13 reverse TRBJ primers were used, and assay-based and computational corrections were applied for amplification bias.

The sample was CD25- CD4+ T cells sorted from blood. The receptors originated from a human donor in good health.

This sequence joins TRBV4-1 and TRBJ2-6, with TRBD2 matching over 10 bases. After removal of 0 bases from V and 4 bases from J, the junction contained 15 bases not matched to a gene. Germline CDR1 is MGHRA and CDR2 is YSYEKL. This CDR3 has 21 residues. CDR3 protein: CASSQERALAGGPSGANVLTF. The DNA for the CDR3 is TGCGCCAGCAGCCAAGAGAGAGCGTTAGCGGGGGGCCCTTCGGGGGCCAACGTCCTGACTTTC.

The chain couples TRBV5-1 to TRBJ2-2, with D possibly matching TRBD2 (6 bases). This CDR3 has 14 amino acids. Germline values: CDR1 SGHRS, CDR2 YFSETQ. Trimming took 4 bases from V and 5 from J, leaving 12 bases between them. CDR3 amino acids: CASSPGVDTGELFF. The CDR3 region has the DNA TGCGCCAGCAGCCCGGGAGTGGATACCGGGGAGCTGTTTTTT.

This chain connects TRBV25-1 to TRBJ2-7; 7 bases map to TRBD1. The CDR3 contains 16 residues. Germline trimming cut 1 base from V and 4 bases from J; bases unmatched to any gene: 10. CDR1 is MGHDK and CDR2 is SYGVNS in the germline V gene. The CDR3 sequence is CASSESPPGQHYEQYF. DNA of the CDR3: TGTGCCAGCAGTGAATCCCCCCCGGGACAGCATTACGAGCAGTACTTC.

The genes are TRBV19 and TRBJ1-6; D is possibly TRBD1 (5 bases). Trimming removed 5 bases at V and 0 bases at J, with 17 bases between. Germline V gene lookup returns CDR1 LNHDA and CDR2 SQIVND (reference sequence). The CDR3 has 18 amino acids. CDR3 sequence (DNA): TGTGCCAGTAGTGACAAGGGACTCCTCGTCTCCTATAATTCACCCCTCCACTTT. It yields the protein CASSDKGLLVSYNSPLHF.

The gene calls are TRBV5-4 and TRBJ2-2; 8 nucleotides align to TRBD2. There are 18 residues in the CDR3. Looked up from germline, CDR1 is SGHNT and CDR2 is YYREEE (reference sequence). J was trimmed by 0 bases and V by 3 bases; bases with no gene match: 10. DNA of the CDR3: TGTGCCAGCAGCTCGGACACGGGGGGGCCCTCGAACACCGGGGAGCTGTTTTTT. It is translated as CASSSDTGGPSNTGELFF.

The rearrangement uses TRBV7-3 and TRBJ1-1; D unclear. V lost 2 bases and J 5 bases, leaving 15 bases between the germline ends. The CDR3 length is 15 residues. Germline CDR1 SGHTA, CDR2 FQGTGA. The CDR3 reads CASSLGSRGITEAFF. CDR3 nucleotide sequence: TGTGCCAGCAGCTTAGGGTCTCGGGGAATTACTGAAGCTTTCTTT.

The chain is built from TRBV7-3 and TRBJ1-1, with TRBD1 matching over 7 bases. CDR3 length equals 16 residues. V was pared by 0 bases and J by 5 bases, with 9 bases of the junction left unmatched. Germline-derived CDR1 and CDR2 are SGHTA and FQGTGA. CDR3 in DNA: TGTGCCAGCAGCTTAACCGCCCAGGGGGAAGTAACTGAAGCTTTCTTT. Its protein is CASSLTAQGEVTEAFF.

The rearrangement joins TRBV5-4 to TRBJ1-2; D possibly corresponds to TRBD1 (5 bases). V lost 0 bases and J lost 4, with 13 bases in between. The CDR3 has 15 amino acids. Germline V gene data show CDR1 as SGHNT and CDR2 as YYREEE (reference sequence). CDR3 coding DNA: TGTGCCAGCAGCTTGGCTCGGGGGAATAGCTATGGCTACACCTTC. This codes for CASSLARGNSYGYTF.

CDR3 DNA: TGTGCCAGCAGCTCCATCTCCGGGGTTGGGGCCAACGTCCTGACTTTC. Its translation: CASSSISGVGANVLTF. This chain uses TRBV5-5 with TRBJ2-6; D perhaps matches TRBD2 (5 bases). Looked up from germline, CDR1 is SGHKS and CDR2 is YYEKEE (reference sequence). The germline V and J ends were trimmed by 3 bases and 3 bases, with 13 bases remaining between them. There are 16 residues in the CDR3.

This chain connects TRBV5-1 to TRBJ1-1; 9 bases fit TRBD1. The CDR3 loop spans 14 amino acids. J lost 1 base, V lost 3 bases, and 1 base had no gene match. The germline V gene has CDR1 SGHRS and CDR2 YFSETQ. CDR3 sequence: CASSSGQGNTEAFF. The CDR3 region has the DNA TGCGCCAGCAGCTCGGGACAGGGGAACACTGAAGCTTTCTTT.

The chain employs TRBV7-3 and TRBJ1-2, with a possible D match to TRBD1 (5 bases). Trimming shortened V by 2 bases and J by 14 bases, and 27 bases separated the two germline ends. Per the germline V gene, CDR1 is SGHTA and CDR2 is FQGTGA. The CDR3 has 16 residues. This CDR3 reads CASSLDGGRTPRFRTF. The CDR3 DNA reads TGTGCCAGCAGCTTAGACGGGGGTAGGACCCCGAGGTTTCGGACCTTC.

V gene TRBV30 combines with J gene TRBJ2-1; D is possibly TRBD1 (6 bases). Germline values: CDR1 GTSNPN, CDR2 SVGIG (reference sequence). V lost 5 bases and J lost 2, with 13 bases in between. The CDR3 spans 14 residues. CDR3 coding DNA: TGTGCCTGGGGACAGCCTTGGACCTACAATGAGCAGTTCTTC. Translated: CAWGQPWTYNEQFF.

This sequence joins TRBV30 and TRBJ1-3; no definite D call. V was pared by 3 bases and J by 0 bases, with 12 bases between. Germline lookup yields CDR1 GTSNPN and CDR2 SVGIG (reference sequence). The CDR3 is made up of 15 amino acids. The CDR3 region has the DNA TGTGCCTGGAGGGTGACTCTGTTCTCTGGAAACACCATATATTTT. This sequence encodes CAWRVTLFSGNTIYF.

The rearrangement joins TRBV7-2 to TRBJ2-2; no firm D call. Germline V lookup: CDR1 SGHTA, CDR2 FQGNSA. The ends were cut back, 2 bases at V and 0 bases at J, with 7 bases in the middle. The CDR3 is 15 residues long. CDR3 loop: CASSLYQTNTGELFF. As DNA, the CDR3 is TGTGCCAGCAGCTTATACCAGACGAACACCGGGGAGCTGTTTTTT.